This TCR beta chain is drawn from a study of T cell repertoires in cytomegalovirus infection (dated by TCRdb to the late 2010s). Some background on the complete study: Donor HLA type was relevant to the analysis, as public TCR beta signatures indicated carriage of CMV infection together with the matching HLA type. The research as a whole found: The ex vivo response was dominated by HLA-C-restricted CMV-specific TCR beta clonotypes, and the single most frequent clonotype in two of eight donors was supplied by these HLA-C-restricted clonotypes. Cumulative frequency of public TCR beta family members discriminated carriers of CMV infection plus the relevant HLA type in this cohort and an independent roughly 330-donor cohort.

This sample was sequenced with an Illumina HiSeq 1500. TCRdb reran the public reads through fastp at Q25 and MiXCR, keeping productive beta chains. Every distinct CDR3 protein forms one entry, paired with its most common genes and DNA. Recorded for this sample are under 600,000 distinct CDR3 sequences; 16% of them occurred a single time. Of the sample, under 30% falls within the top ten clones. The CDR3, from cysteine to phenylalanine, totals 14 residues. The retained sequence is limited to the CDR3, 42 bases, with the frame set at the first base. Relative to germline, V is 5 bases shorter and J is 2 bases shorter, with 11 bases between their ends. Via the germline V gene, CDR1 is MDHEN and CDR2 SYDVKM. Only a few counts were recorded for this clonotype. The antigen it recognizes is unknown. No base quality values were provided; no much bigger clone lies one nucleotide off.

This TCR was sampled from a human donor in good health (CMV status not recorded). Some clones in this sample may be carry-over from other donors' samples. The sequence is built from TRBV28 and TRBJ2-3; the D gene is possibly TRBD2, with 5 bases matching. Specimen: CD8+ T cells from PBMCs. The CDR3 has the sequence CASSPQRTTDTQYF. The bases read TGTGCCAGCAGTCCCCAGCGGACCACAGATACGCAGTATTTT.